This TCR beta chain was found in a study of blood T cell repertoires in COVID-19. Study-level background: Samples came from the United States, Italy and Spain, spanning acute and convalescent COVID-19. PBMCs, B-cell-depleted T cells, or T cells were the source of the cDNA or gDNA that made up the material.

As originally analysed: Amplification from reference gene primers served as the basis for estimated nucleated cell counts. Repertoires were generated with immunoSEQ multiplex PCR, while TCRdb's copy carries only in-frame clones and drops some. V and J calls and clone size are given by that table; D and trimming were obtained from the DNA. The sample contains more than 200,000 clones, about 80% of which appear only once. The V end was cut by 1 base, the J end by 5 bases, with 11 bases between. Germline values: CDR1 SGHAT, CDR2 FQNNGV. The CDR3 extends over 15 amino acids. The chain is built from TRBV11-2 and TRBJ1-4; weak D call: TRBD1 (5 bases). Sequencing was performed on peripheral blood. The clonotype was recovered from a woman aged 40 to 49 with active or convalescent COVID-19. The CDR3 DNA reads TGTGCCAGCAGCTTAGGCAGGGCCGGCAATGAAAAACTGTTTTTT. It translates to CASSLGRAGNEKLFF.